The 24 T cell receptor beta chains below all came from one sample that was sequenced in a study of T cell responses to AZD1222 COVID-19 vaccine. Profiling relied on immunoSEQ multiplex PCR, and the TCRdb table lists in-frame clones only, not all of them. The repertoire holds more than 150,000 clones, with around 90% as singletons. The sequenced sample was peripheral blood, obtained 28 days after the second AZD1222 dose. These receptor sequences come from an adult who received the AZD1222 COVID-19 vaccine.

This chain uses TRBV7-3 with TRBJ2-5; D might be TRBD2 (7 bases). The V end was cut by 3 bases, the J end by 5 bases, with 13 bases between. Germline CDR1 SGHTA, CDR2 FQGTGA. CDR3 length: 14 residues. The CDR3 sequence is CASSFTGRGETQYF. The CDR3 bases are TGTGCCAGCAGCTTCACTGGGAGGGGGGAGACCCAGTACTTC.

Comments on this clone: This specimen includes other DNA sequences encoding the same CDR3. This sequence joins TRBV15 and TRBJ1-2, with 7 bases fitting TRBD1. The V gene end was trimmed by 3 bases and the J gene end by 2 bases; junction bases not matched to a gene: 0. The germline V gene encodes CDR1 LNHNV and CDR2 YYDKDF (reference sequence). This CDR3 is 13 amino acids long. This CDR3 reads CATSRDRNYGYTF. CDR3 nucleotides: TGTGCCACCAGCAGGGACAGGAACTATGGCTACACCTTC.

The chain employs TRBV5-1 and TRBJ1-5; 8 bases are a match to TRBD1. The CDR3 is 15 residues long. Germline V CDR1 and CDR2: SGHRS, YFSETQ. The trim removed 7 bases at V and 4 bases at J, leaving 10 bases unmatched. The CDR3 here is CASRQGPIPNQPQHF. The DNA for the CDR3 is TGCGCCAGCCGACAGGGGCCCATTCCTAATCAGCCCCAGCATTTT.

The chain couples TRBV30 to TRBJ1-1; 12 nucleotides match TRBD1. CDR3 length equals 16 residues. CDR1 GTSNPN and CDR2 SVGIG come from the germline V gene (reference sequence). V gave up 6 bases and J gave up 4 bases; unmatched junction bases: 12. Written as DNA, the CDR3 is TGTGCCTGTCCCCCGGGACAGGGGGCTTCGGGCACTGAAGCTTTCTTT. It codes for CACPPGQGASGTEAFF.

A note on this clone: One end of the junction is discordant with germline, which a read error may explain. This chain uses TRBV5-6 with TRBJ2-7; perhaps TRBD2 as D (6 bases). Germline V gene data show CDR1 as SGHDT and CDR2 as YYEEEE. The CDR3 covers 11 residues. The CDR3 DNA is TGTGCCAGCAGCGGGGGAGGCGGGGTAGACTTC. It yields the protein CASSGGGGVDF.

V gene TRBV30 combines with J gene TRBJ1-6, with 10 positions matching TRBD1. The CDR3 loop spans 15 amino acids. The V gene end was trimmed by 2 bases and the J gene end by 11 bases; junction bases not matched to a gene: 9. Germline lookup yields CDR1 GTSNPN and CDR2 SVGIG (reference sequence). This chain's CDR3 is CAWSTWDRGWTPLHF. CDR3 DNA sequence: TGTGCCTGGAGTACGTGGGACAGGGGATGGACACCCCTCCACTTT.

The CDR3 reads CASRANLGASETQYF. CDR3 nucleotide sequence: TGTGCCAGCAGGGCCAACTTAGGGGCCTCAGAGACCCAGTACTTC. The rearrangement joins TRBV6-5 to TRBJ2-7; possible D gene TRBD1, 5 bases. The better agreement between TRBJ2-5 and the DNA end casts doubt on the J call. The CDR3 is made up of 15 amino acids. Germline V CDR1 and CDR2: MNHEY, SVGAGI.

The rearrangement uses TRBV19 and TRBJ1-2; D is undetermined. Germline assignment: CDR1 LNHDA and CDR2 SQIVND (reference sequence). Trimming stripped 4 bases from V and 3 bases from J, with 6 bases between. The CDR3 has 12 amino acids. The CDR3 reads CASSRGDYGYTF. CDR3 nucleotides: TGTGCCAGTAGTAGGGGTGACTATGGCTACACCTTC. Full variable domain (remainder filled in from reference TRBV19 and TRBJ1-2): DGGITQSPKYLFRKEGQNVTLSCEQNLNHDAMYWYRQDPGQGLRLIYYSQIVNDFQKGDIAEGYSVSREKKESFPLTVTSAQKNPTAFYLCASSRGDYGYTFGSGTRLTVV.

The CDR3 loop is CASSPPGQASEAFF. The CDR3 DNA follows: TGTGCCAGCTCACCACCGGGACAGGCGAGTGAAGCTTTCTTT. The V call is TRBV18, the J call TRBJ1-1; 8 bases fit TRBD1. CDR3 length: 14 residues. The V segment lost 0 bases and the J segment 7 bases; nucleotides outside the gene matches: 4. The germline CDR1 and CDR2 sequences are KGHSH and LQKENI.

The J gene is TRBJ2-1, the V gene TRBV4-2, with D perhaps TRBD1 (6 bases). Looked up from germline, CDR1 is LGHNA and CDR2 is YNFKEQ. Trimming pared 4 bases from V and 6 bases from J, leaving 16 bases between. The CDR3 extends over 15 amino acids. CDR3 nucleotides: TGTGCCAGCAGCCCTGGCCCGGGACAACTCAATGAGCAGTTCTTC. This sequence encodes CASSPGPGQLNEQFF.

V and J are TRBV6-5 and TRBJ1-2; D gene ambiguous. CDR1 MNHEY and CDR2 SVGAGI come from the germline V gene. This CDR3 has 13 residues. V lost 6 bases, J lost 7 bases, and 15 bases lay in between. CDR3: CASRPGVVSGYTF. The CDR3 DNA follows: TGTGCCAGCAGGCCCGGGGTAGTGAGTGGCTACACCTTC.

For the CDR3, the DNA is TGTGCCAGCAGGGGCCAGGGAGACAATGAGCAGTTCTTC. It yields the protein CASRGQGDNEQFF. This sequence joins TRBV6-5 and TRBJ2-1; D could derive from TRBD1 or TRBD2 (5 bases each). The CDR3 covers 13 residues. The V and J ends lost 6 bases and 5 bases respectively, with 11 bases between them. Germline CDR1 is MNHEY and CDR2 is SVGAGI.

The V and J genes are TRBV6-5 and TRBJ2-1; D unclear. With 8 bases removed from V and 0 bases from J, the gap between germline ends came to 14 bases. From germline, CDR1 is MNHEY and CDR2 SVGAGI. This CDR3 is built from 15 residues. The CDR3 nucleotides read TGTGCCAGCGGTTCACAATTAAACTCCTACAATGAGCAGTTCTTC. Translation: CASGSQLNSYNEQFF.

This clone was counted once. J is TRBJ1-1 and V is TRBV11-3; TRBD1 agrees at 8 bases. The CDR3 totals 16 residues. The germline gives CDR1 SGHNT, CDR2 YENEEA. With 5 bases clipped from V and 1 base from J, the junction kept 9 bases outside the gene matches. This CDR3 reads CASSPDSGQGNTEAFF. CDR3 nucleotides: TGTGCCAGCAGCCCAGATTCCGGACAGGGGAACACTGAAGCTTTCTTT.

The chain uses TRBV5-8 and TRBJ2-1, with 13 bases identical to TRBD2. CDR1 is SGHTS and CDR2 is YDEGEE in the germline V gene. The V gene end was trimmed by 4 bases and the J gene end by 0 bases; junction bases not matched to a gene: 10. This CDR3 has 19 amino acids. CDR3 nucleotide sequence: TGTGCCAGCAGCCCGGGACTAGCGGGGCCCCTAAGCTCCTACAATGAGCAGTTCTTC. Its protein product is CASSPGLAGPLSSYNEQFF. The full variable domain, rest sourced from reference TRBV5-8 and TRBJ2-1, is EAGVTQSPTHLIKTRGQQATLRCSPISGHTSVYWYQQALGLGLQFLLWYDEGEERNRGNFPPRFSGRQFPNYSSELNVNALELEDSALYLCASSPGLAGPLSSYNEQFFGPGTRLTVL.

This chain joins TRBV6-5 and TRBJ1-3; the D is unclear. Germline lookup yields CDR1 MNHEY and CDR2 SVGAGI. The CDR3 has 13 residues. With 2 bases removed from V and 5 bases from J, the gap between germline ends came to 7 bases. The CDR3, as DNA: TGTGCCAGCAGTTACCAAGACAGAAACACCATATATTTT. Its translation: CASSYQDRNTIYF.

The CDR3 region has the DNA TGTGCCAGCAGCTTGCTCGGGGGCCGCAATGAGCAGTTCTTC. This translates into CASSLLGGRNEQFF. The chain recombines TRBV5-4 with TRBJ2-1; D tentatively reads TRBD1 or TRBD2 (6 bases each). The CDR3 totals 14 residues. V was pared by 1 base and J by 6 bases, with 11 bases between. The germline CDR1 and CDR2 sequences are SGHNT and YYREEE (reference sequence).

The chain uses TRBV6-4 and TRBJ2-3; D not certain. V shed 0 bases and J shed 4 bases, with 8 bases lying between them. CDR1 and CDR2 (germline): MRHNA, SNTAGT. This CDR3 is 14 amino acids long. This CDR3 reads CASSDSYAADTQYF. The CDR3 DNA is TGTGCCAGCAGTGACTCGTACGCAGCAGATACGCAGTATTTT.

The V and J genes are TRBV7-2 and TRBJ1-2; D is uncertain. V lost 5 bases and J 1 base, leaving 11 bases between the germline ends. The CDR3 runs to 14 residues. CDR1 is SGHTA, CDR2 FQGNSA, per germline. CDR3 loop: CASSPPALNYGYTF. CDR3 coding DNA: TGTGCCAGCAGCCCGCCGGCCCTTAACTATGGCTACACCTTC.

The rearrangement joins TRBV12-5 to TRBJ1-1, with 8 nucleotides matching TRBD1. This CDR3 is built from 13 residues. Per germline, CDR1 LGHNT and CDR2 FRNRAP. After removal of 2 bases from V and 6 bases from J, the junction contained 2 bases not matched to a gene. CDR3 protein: CASGLPTGAEAFF. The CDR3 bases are TGTGCTAGTGGTTTGCCGACAGGGGCTGAAGCTTTCTTT.

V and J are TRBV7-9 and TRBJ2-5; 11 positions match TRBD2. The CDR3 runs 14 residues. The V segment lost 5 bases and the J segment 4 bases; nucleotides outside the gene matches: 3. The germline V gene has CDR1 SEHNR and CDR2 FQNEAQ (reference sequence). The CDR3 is CASSPGTSGETQYF. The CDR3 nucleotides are TGTGCCAGCAGCCCGGGGACTAGCGGAGAGACCCAGTACTTC.

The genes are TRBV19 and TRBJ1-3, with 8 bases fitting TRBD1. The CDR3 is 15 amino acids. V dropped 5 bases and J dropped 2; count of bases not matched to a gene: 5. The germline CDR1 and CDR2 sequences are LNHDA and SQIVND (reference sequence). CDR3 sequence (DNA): TGTGCCAGTAGTTATTCCAGGGGGCCTGGAAACACCATATATTTT. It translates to CASSYSRGPGNTIYF.

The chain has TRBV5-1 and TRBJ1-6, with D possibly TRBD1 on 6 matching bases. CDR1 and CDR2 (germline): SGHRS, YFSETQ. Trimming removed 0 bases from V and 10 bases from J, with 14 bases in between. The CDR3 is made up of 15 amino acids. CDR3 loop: CASSLGQATGSPLHF. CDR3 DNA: TGCGCCAGCAGCTTGGGGCAGGCCACAGGGTCACCCCTCCACTTT.

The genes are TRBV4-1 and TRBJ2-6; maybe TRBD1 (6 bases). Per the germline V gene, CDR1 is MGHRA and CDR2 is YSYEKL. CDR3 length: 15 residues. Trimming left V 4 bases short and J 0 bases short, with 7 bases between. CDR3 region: CASSPGVSGANVLTF. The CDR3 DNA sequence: TGCGCCAGCAGCCCAGGGGTCTCTGGGGCCAACGTCCTGACTTTC.